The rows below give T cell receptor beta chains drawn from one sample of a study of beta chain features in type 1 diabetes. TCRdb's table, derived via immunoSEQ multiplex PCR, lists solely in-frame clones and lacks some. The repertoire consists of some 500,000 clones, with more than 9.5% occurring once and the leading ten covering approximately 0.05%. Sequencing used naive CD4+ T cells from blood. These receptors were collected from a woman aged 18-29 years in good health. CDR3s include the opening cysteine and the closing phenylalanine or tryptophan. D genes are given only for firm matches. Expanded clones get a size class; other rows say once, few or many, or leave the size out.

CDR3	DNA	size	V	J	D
CASSPLGLEGNTIYF	TGCGCCAGCAGCCCTCTCGGGTTAGAGGGAAACACCATATATTTT	few	TRBV4-1	TRBJ1-3	-
CASSPGQVSNEQFF	TGTGCCAGCAGCCCGGGACAGGTTTCCAATGAGCAGTTCTTC	few	TRBV7-9	TRBJ2-1	TRBD1
CASSLATINYGYTF	TGTGCCAGCAGCTTGGCGACAATTAACTATGGCTACACCTTC	few	TRBV7-9	TRBJ1-2	-
CASSQEWGLQFF	TGCGCCAGCAGCCAAGAATGGGGGCTTCAGTTCTTC	-	TRBV4-3	TRBJ2-1	-
CASSGAGNQPQHF	TGTGCCAGCAGTGGGGCAGGCAACCAGCCCCAGCATTTT	few	TRBV28	TRBJ1-5	-
CASSLVKARVKFF	TGTGCCAGCAGCCTCGTAAAGGCCAGGGTGAAGTTCTTC	-	TRBV4-2	TRBJ2-1	-
CASSQDFIGRDSNQPQHF	TGCGCCAGCAGCCAAGATTTTATTGGCCGGGATAGCAATCAGCCCCAGCATTTT	-	TRBV4-1	TRBJ1-5	-
CASSVSGETQYF	TGTGCCAGCAGCGTTAGTGGAGAGACCCAGTACTTC	-	TRBV11-3	TRBJ2-5	-
CASSVTSGKYNEQFF	TGTGCCAGCAGCGTAACTAGCGGGAAGTACAATGAGCAGTTCTTC	few	TRBV9	TRBJ2-1	TRBD2
CASSFPGERYNEQFF	TGTGCCAGCAGCTTTCCGGGGGAACGCTACAATGAGCAGTTCTTC	few	TRBV7-6	TRBJ2-1	-
CASSLHRGTGELFF	TGTGCCAGCAGCCTACACAGGGGTACCGGGGAGCTGTTTTTT	once	TRBV7-3	TRBJ2-2	TRBD1